Presented here are 14 T cell receptor beta chains from one specimen sequenced in a study of cytomegalovirus exposure and HLA in healthy donors. Generated by immunoSEQ multiplex PCR, the TCRdb table keeps only in-frame clones and is missing some. Of 130,000 or so clones listed, 80% to 90% were seen once; the top ten hold around 5.9%. Specimen: PBMCs. All receptors derive from a woman in her twenties or thirties in good health and CMV-seropositive.

The genes are TRBV10-3 and TRBJ1-1, with 7 positions matching TRBD1. Germline-derived CDR1 and CDR2 are ENHRY and SYGVKD. This CDR3 is 12 amino acids long. V shed 6 bases and J 7 bases; nucleotides not matched to a gene: 5. The CDR3 loop reads CAIRGGLDEAFF. CDR3 in DNA: TGTGCCATCAGAGGGGGCTTAGATGAAGCTTTCTTT.

The chain is built from TRBV6-1 and TRBJ2-7; possible D gene TRBD1, 5 bases. This CDR3 is built from 15 residues. V was pared by 0 bases and J by 7 bases, with 16 bases between. Germline V gene data show CDR1 as MNHNS and CDR2 as SASEGT. The DNA of the CDR3 is TGTGCCAGCAGTGAAGCCCCAGGGCAGGGAAGGGAGCAGTACTTC. Protein: CASSEAPGQGREQYF.

This rearrangement joins TRBV29-1 to TRBJ2-4, with D perhaps matching TRBD1 (6 bases). This CDR3 contains 14 residues. CDR1 is SQVTM and CDR2 is ANQGSEA in the germline V gene. Deletions cut 6 bases from V and 0 bases from J, with 12 bases between. The CDR3 sequence: CSVGDTLAKNIQYF. DNA of the CDR3: TGCAGCGTGGGGGACACCCTAGCCAAAAACATTCAGTACTTC.

This clone has a single count. This chain joins TRBV18 and TRBJ1-2; 8 nucleotides match TRBD1. The germline CDR1 and CDR2 sequences are KGHSH and LQKENI. V shed 3 bases and J 4 bases; nucleotides not matched to a gene: 7. The CDR3 is 15 amino acids. CDR3 amino acids: CASSPTGDRGYGYTF. CDR3 in DNA: TGTGCCAGCTCACCGACAGGGGATAGGGGCTATGGCTACACCTTC.

This chain uses TRBV11-2 with TRBJ1-1, with D maybe TRBD1 (5 bases). Trimming removed 3 bases at V and 1 base at J, with 6 bases between. Germline V gives CDR1 SGHAT, CDR2 FQNNGV. This CDR3 region has 13 residues. CDR3 nucleotides: TGTGCCAGCAGCTTGGGGGGGAACACTGAAGCTTTCTTT. Translation gives CASSLGGNTEAFF.

This clone showed up just a few times. The chain recombines TRBV7-2 with TRBJ2-3; 10 bases align to TRBD2. Trimming at V came to 5 bases and at J to 0 bases, leaving 8 bases not matched to a gene. The germline gives CDR1 SGHTA, CDR2 FQGNSA. The CDR3 contains 17 residues. The CDR3 region has the DNA TGTGCCAGCAGCCTAACTTCTAGCGGGGGCAGCACAGATACGCAGTATTTT. Protein product: CASSLTSSGGSTDTQYF.

The chain links TRBV11-3 to TRBJ2-2; 9 bases are a match to TRBD2. This CDR3 contains 13 residues. The germline V gene encodes CDR1 SGHNT and CDR2 YENEEA. The V gene end was trimmed by 8 bases and the J gene end by 10 bases; junction bases not matched to a gene: 8. The CDR3 DNA reads TGTGCCAGCCGACCCCGCGGGGGGGCGGAGCTGTTTTTT. It specifies CASRPRGGAELFF.

The rearrangement links TRBV2 to TRBJ2-5, with TRBD2 matching 7 bases. The CDR3 is 13 amino acids. Germline CDR1 reads SNHLY; CDR2 reads FYNNEI. With V trimmed by 7 bases and J by 5 bases, 7 bases remained unmatched. CDR3 bases: TGTGCCAGCAACAAAGGGAGGGGTGAGACCCAGTACTTC. This encodes CASNKGRGETQYF.

The DNA for the CDR3 is TGTGCCAGCCGGGGGGTGTACACCGGGGAGCTGTTTTTT. Translated, it gives CASRGVYTGELFF. The chain is built from TRBV2 and TRBJ2-2; 7 bases line up with TRBD2. This CDR3 has 13 residues. Germline assignment: CDR1 SNHLY and CDR2 FYNNEI. The ends lost 8 bases at V and 3 bases at J; junction bases unmatched: 3.

For the CDR3, the DNA is TGCAGCGTTGTGACCCAGGGGCCTGCCGATGAGCAGTTCTTC. Its protein is CSVVTQGPADEQFF. V and J are TRBV29-1 and TRBJ2-1; tentative D call: TRBD1 (6 bases). V was shortened by 4 bases and J by 8 bases, with 18 bases between the two germline ends. The CDR3 runs to 14 residues. Looked up from germline, CDR1 is SQVTM and CDR2 is ANQGSEA.

This clone was counted only a few times. CDR3 nucleotides: TGTGCCGGATCAAAAACAGGGGCGCTGAATGGCTACACCTTC. Protein product: CAGSKTGALNGYTF. The chain is built from TRBV6-1 and TRBJ1-2; 7 positions match TRBD1. The J segment lost 6 bases and the V segment lost 11 bases, leaving 15 bases of the junction unmatched. CDR1 and CDR2 (germline): MNHNS, SASEGT. This CDR3 comprises 14 residues.

V usage is TRBV18 and J usage is TRBJ2-4; a possible D gene is TRBD2 (5 bases). This CDR3 has 15 amino acids. The ends were cut back, 4 bases at V and 5 bases at J, with 15 bases in the middle. CDR1 is KGHSH, CDR2 LQKENI, per germline. CDR3 protein: CASSLLRVVENIQYF. The CDR3 nucleotides read TGTGCCAGCTCACTTCTGAGGGTAGTTGAAAACATTCAGTACTTC.

The J gene is TRBJ2-5, the V gene TRBV7-9, with a possible D match to TRBD1 (5 bases). This CDR3 has 16 residues. Germline CDR1 and CDR2: SEHNR and FQNEAQ (reference sequence). V dropped 0 bases and J dropped 3 bases, with 14 bases sitting between them. DNA for the CDR3: TGTGCCAGCAGCTTAGCGGTACATACAGGAGAAGAGACCCAGTACTTC. Its protein is CASSLAVHTGEETQYF.

Regarding this clone: One end of the junction varies from germline; a read error may be responsible. CDR3 in DNA: TGTGCCGGCAGGGGGGGTGCGTGGACCGGGGAGCTGTTTTTT. It is translated as CAGRGGAWTGELFF. The chain combines TRBV6-1 with TRBJ2-2; the D call may be TRBD1 or TRBD2 (7 bases each). CDR1 MNHNS and CDR2 SASEGT come from the germline V gene. CDR3 size: 14 residues.